These T cell receptor beta chains were read from a single sample in a study of blood T cells in healthy people across ages. Using its own MiXCR run on the 5' RACE reads, TCRdb lists one record per CDR3 protein. The sample includes more than 650,000 distinct CDR3 sequences, roughly 53% of them seen just once. The sequencing sample was made of blood. The source of these receptors is an older man in good health. Each CDR3 is given with its conserved first and last residue. Only part of the rows carry a size: once, few, many, or a class if the clone is expanded.

size: NA; V: TRBV27; J: TRBJ1-2; CDR3: CASSLKGNSGYTF
size: NA; V: TRBV27; J: TRBJ2-2; CDR3: CASSPTAGGTGELFF
size: NA; V: TRBV2; J: TRBJ2-1; CDR3: CASSEAGTGLGRNEQFF
size: NA; V: TRBV7-3; J: NA; CDR3: CASSLSSLSEQYF
size: NA; V: TRBV6-6; J: TRBJ1-4; CDR3: CASGPGTNEKLFF
size: NA; V: TRBV29-1; J: TRBJ2-7; CDR3: CSVEEGLQGPPQYF
size: NA; V: TRBV9; J: TRBJ2-7; CDR3: CASSVETGSSYEQYF
size: NA; V: TRBV27; J: TRBJ2-5; CDR3: CASSRQDRSQETQYF
size: NA; V: TRBV12-3/TRBV12-4; J: TRBJ2-1; CDR3: CASRQLGDEQFF
size: few; V: TRBV12-3/TRBV12-4; J: TRBJ2-7; CDR3: CASRLRGGYEQYF
size: NA; V: TRBV20-1; J: TRBJ2-3; CDR3: CSARTDTQYF
size: NA; V: TRBV29-1; J: TRBJ1-3; CDR3: CSTSSGGSRGNTIYF
size: NA; V: TRBV5-1; J: TRBJ2-7; CDR3: CASSGVAGEQYF
size: many; V: TRBV11-2; J: TRBJ2-6; CDR3: CASSATSGANVLTF
size: few; V: TRBV10-3; J: TRBJ2-1; CDR3: CAISELWQGTGLEESQIYNEQFF
size: NA; V: TRBV12-3/TRBV12-4; J: NA; CDR3: CASSLVQLAGKETQYF
size: NA; V: TRBV27; J: TRBJ2-6; CDR3: CASKKTGSGANVLTF
size: NA; V: TRBV20-1; J: TRBJ2-1; CDR3: CSAWGTSGVRNEQFF
size: NA; V: TRBV4-2; J: TRBJ2-7; CDR3: CASSEGPSSYEQYF
size: NA; V: TRBV18; J: TRBJ2-7; CDR3: CASSLASSGAGYEQYF
size: NA; V: TRBV6-2/TRBV6-3; J: TRBJ2-1; CDR3: CASSYLLAASGEQFF
size: NA; V: TRBV27; J: TRBJ2-7; CDR3: CASSYQSSYEQYF
size: NA; V: TRBV3-1; J: TRBJ2-7; CDR3: CASSQAKGGTGGHEQYF
size: once; V: TRBV5-1; J: TRBJ1-4; CDR3: CASRRFGDGTNEKLFF
size: once; V: TRBV27; J: TRBJ2-5; CDR3: CAGSFTLGVWETQYF
size: few; V: TRBV9; J: TRBJ2-3; CDR3: CASSQRWTDTQYF
size: few; V: TRBV29-1; J: TRBJ2-7; CDR3: CSVVETQGRSYEQYF
size: NA; V: TRBV6-5; J: TRBJ2-7; CDR3: CASRGPAGAGEQYF
size: few; V: TRBV20-1; J: TRBJ2-1; CDR3: CSARPSGRGWNEQFF